The next 3 T cell receptor beta chains were all read from a single sample in a study of blood T cell repertoires in COVID-19. The protocol was immunoSEQ multiplex PCR, while the TCRdb copy is restricted to in-frame clones and leaves out a portion. This sample has 150,000 to 200,000 clones; 80% to 85% occur once, and the top ten carry about 10%. Sequenced material: peripheral blood. The source is a woman aged 80 or over with active or convalescent COVID-19.

V is TRBV24-1 and J is TRBJ1-1; D may be TRBD1 (5 bases). This CDR3 comprises 14 residues. Germline values: CDR1 KGHDR, CDR2 SFDVKD. Trimming stripped 6 bases from V and 5 bases from J, with 15 bases between. The CDR3 region has the DNA TGTGCCACCAGTCCCACTACGGGGGGGACTGAAGCTTTCTTT. Translated: CATSPTTGGTEAFF.

The chain recombines TRBV5-3 with TRBJ2-5, with TRBD1 identical over 7 bases. TRBV5-3 is assigned to the ORF class and has an uncertain function. V shed 4 bases, J shed 5 bases, and the junction held 14 bases outside the gene matches. This CDR3 spans 16 amino acids. The CDR3: CARSPIRTGRAETQYF. CDR3 coding DNA: TGTGCCAGAAGCCCAATTAGGACAGGCCGCGCGGAGACCCAGTACTTC.

The chain has TRBV7-9 and TRBJ1-1; D is undetermined. Deletions cut 2 bases from V and 4 bases from J, with 11 bases between. This CDR3 is 14 amino acids long. Germline-derived CDR1 and CDR2 are SEHNR and FQNEAQ (reference sequence). The CDR3 bases are TGTGCCAGCAGCTTACGTTCCGGTCTCACTGAAGCTTTCTTT. This codes for CASSLRSGLTEAFF.